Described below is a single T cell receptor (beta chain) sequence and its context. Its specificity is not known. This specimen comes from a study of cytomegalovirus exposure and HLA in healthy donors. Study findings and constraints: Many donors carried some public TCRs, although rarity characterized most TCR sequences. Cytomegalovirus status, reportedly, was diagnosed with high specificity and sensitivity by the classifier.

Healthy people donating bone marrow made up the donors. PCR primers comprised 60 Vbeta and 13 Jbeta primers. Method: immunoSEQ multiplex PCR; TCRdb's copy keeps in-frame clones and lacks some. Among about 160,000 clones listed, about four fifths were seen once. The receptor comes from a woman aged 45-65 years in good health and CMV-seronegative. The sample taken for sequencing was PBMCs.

CDR3 coding DNA: TGTGCCAGCAGCTCTAGCGGGAGTGGCTACGAGCAGTACTTC. It translates to CASSSSGSGYEQYF. V and J are TRBV27 and TRBJ2-7, with TRBD2 identical over 10 bases. Trimming took 6 bases from V and 3 from J; bases not matched to a gene: 5. Germline V CDR1 and CDR2: MNHEY, SMNVEV (reference sequence). This CDR3 spans 14 amino acids.